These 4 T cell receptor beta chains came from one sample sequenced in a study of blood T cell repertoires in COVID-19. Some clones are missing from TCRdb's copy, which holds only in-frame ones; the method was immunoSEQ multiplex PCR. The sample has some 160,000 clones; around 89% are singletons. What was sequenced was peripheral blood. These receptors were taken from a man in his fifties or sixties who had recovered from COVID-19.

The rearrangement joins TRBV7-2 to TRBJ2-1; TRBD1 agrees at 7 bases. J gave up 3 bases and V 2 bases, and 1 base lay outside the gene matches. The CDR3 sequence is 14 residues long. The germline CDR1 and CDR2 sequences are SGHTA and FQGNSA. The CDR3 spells CASSLPGGYNEQFF. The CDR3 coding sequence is TGTGCCAGCAGCTTACCAGGGGGCTACAATGAGCAGTTCTTC.

CDR3 nucleotides: TGTGCCAGCAGTGAAAGGAGGGGGCCGGGCAATCAGCCCCAGCATTTT. It translates to CASSERRGPGNQPQHF. The V gene is TRBV6-1, the J gene TRBJ1-5; TRBD1 matches at 7 bases. From germline, CDR1 is MNHNS and CDR2 SASEGT. J was trimmed by 2 bases and V by 2 bases; bases with no gene match: 6. The CDR3 extends over 16 amino acids.

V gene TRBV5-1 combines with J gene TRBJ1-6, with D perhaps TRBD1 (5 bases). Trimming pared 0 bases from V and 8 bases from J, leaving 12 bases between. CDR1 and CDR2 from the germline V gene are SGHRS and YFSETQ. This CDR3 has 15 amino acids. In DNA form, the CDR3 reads TGCGCCAGCAGCTTGGCCGTCGGGGGGGATTCACCCCTCCACTTT. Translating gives CASSLAVGGDSPLHF.

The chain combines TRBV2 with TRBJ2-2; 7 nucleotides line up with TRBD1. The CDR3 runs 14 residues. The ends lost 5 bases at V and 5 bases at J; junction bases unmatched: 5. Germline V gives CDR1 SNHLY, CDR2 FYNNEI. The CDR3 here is CASSSGTATGELFF. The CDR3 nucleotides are TGTGCCAGCAGTTCCGGGACAGCGACCGGGGAGCTGTTTTTT. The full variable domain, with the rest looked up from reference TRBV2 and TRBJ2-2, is EPEVTQTPSHQVTQMGQEVILRCVPISNHLYFYWYRQILGQKVEFLVSFYNNEISEKSEIFDDQFSVERPDGSNFTLKIRSTKLEDSAMYFCASSSGTATGELFFGEGSRLTVL.